A selection of T cell receptor beta chains follows, all from one sample in a study of OX40 agonist ivuxolimab in advanced cancers. The method was immunoSEQ multiplex PCR; TCRdb's version includes in-frame clones alone and lacks a portion of them. The sample comprises around 40,000 clones, approximately 84% of which are singletons, and about 5.2% rests with the top ten. The sample consisted of CD4+ or CD8+ T cells sorted from blood, taken in a trial of the OX40 agonist ivuxolimab. Every receptor here comes from an adult with an advanced solid tumor such as melanoma, head and neck, liver or kidney cancer. Both conserved end residues are part of each CDR3. Fields, in order: J gene, V gene, CDR3 protein.

TRBJ1-2	TRBV9	CASSARQGPTYGYTF
TRBJ2-1	TRBV15	CATSRAGKSNEQFF
TRBJ2-6	TRBV4-1	CASSQVGTHSGANVLTF
TRBJ2-5	TRBV7-7	CASSAGQGPETQYF
TRBJ1-3	TRBV7-3	CASSPTGGSGNTIYF
TRBJ1-1	TRBV5-8	CASSLVPGTKAFF
TRBJ2-2	TRBV30	CAWSIGDYRVNTGELFF
TRBJ2-5	TRBV5-1	CASSPAGEETQYF
TRBJ1-5	TRBV19	CASKLGVQPNQPQHF
TRBJ1-3	TRBV14	CASSQGGTGEQNTIYF
TRBJ2-1	TRBV9	CASTSRVAGGYNEQFF
TRBJ1-4	TRBV19	CASTSVISSSEKLFF
TRBJ1-2	TRBV19	CASSSVTAIYGYTF
TRBJ2-1	TRBV30	CAWSRQGAYNEQFF
TRBJ1-6	TRBV27	CASSQGYNSPLHF
TRBJ1-4	TRBV28	CASSFRVGGKPGKLFF
TRBJ2-7	TRBV28	CASRTSHEQYF
TRBJ2-3	TRBV7-9	CASSPGQLSTDTQYF
TRBJ2-3	TRBV9	CASSVVETGGQGTQYF
TRBJ1-1	TRBV18	CASSPRGYGDEAFF
TRBJ2-2	TRBV10-3	CAISELTGTGELFF
TRBJ1-4	TRBV18	CASSLRTGYREKLFF
TRBJ1-3	TRBV18	CASSPRTSSSGNTIYF
TRBJ2-3	TRBV27	CASRSGNTDTQYF
TRBJ2-1	TRBV28	CASSSNRGGYNEQFF
TRBJ2-7	TRBV5-1	CASSLDRSSYEQYF
TRBJ1-2	TRBV6-5	CASSTDRGNYGYTF
TRBJ1-1	TRBV18	CASSPPSVGTEAFF
TRBJ1-1	TRBV28	CASSLRGSRAFF
TRBJ2-5	TRBV6-1	CASKKLETQYF
TRBJ1-3	TRBV29-1	CSVGGPSGNTIYF
TRBJ1-2	TRBV5-5	CASSLAVANYGYTF
TRBJ2-7	TRBV10-3	CAISERGNEQYF
TRBJ2-7	TRBV29-1	CSVVSLYEQHF
TRBJ1-2	TRBV5-1	CASSPDKGYGYTF
TRBJ2-1	TRBV14	CASSQVGDPYSEQFF
TRBJ1-2	TRBV6-1	CATRPDFYGYTF
TRBJ1-4	TRBV6-1	CASGGLMGEKLFF
TRBJ1-3	TRBV10-1	CASSDISSGNTIYF
TRBJ1-1	TRBV6-5	CASSYYGVNTEAFF
TRBJ1-2	TRBV14	CASSQGGNYGYTF
TRBJ2-7	TRBV27	CASSKGWGTYEQYF
TRBJ1-4	TRBV9	CASSSLTGELNEKLFF
TRBJ2-3	TRBV5-4	CASSLTSGIADTQYF
TRBJ2-2	TRBV7-7	CASSLGQGIAGELFF
TRBJ2-5	TRBV5-4	CASSYGLAGRQETQYF
TRBJ1-2	TRBV6-1	CATTTGNDYGYTF
TRBJ2-1	TRBV18	CASSPQGNSYNEQFF
TRBJ2-6	TRBV5-8	CASSFSYPYTGANVLTF
TRBJ2-1	TRBV30	CAWSVKSKQFF
TRBJ2-5	TRBV2	CASTLTETQYF
TRBJ2-1	TRBV15	CATWGEGDRIAGVGNEQFF
TRBJ2-2	TRBV6-1	CASSPGHFTGELFF
TRBJ2-1	TRBV12-5	CASGLAGIEQFF
TRBJ2-3	TRBV6-5	CASSYRTSGVQGTQYF